This T cell receptor (beta chain) stems from a study of T cell responses to AZD1222 COVID-19 vaccine. General study findings and limits: Seropositive AZD1222 recipients at baseline numbered only five or six.

Produced via immunoSEQ multiplex PCR; TCRdb's table is partial and in-frame only. This repertoire shows under 80,000 clones, approximately 88% found once; its top ten account for about 20%. Note on this clone: Its target is unknown.

The CDR3 length is 16 residues. Per germline, CDR1 SGHTA and CDR2 FQGNSA. Germline trimming cut 5 bases from V and 4 bases from J; bases unmatched to any gene: 5. The receptor was derived from an adult in good health. Here the sequenced sample was peripheral blood, taken on day 0 of AZD1222 vaccination. This chain connects TRBV7-2 to TRBJ2-3; 14 bases map to TRBD2. DNA for the CDR3: TGTGCCAGCAGCACGGGACTAGCGGGGGTCGCAGATACGCAGTATTTT. The encoded protein is CASSTGLAGVADTQYF.